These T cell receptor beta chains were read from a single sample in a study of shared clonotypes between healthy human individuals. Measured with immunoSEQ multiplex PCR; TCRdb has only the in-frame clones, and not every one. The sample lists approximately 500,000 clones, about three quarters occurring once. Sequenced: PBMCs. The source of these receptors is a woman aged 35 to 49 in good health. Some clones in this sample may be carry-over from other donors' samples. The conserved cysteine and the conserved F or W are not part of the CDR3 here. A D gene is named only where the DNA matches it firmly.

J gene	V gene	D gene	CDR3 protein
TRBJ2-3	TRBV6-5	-	ASSYSPSTDTQY
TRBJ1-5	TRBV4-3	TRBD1	ASSQGTGSGQPQH
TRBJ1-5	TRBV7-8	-	ASSPLGQIHQPQH
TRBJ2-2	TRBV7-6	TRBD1	ASSLGPGQPSVPGELF
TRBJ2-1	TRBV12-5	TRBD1	ASGDTGTAMNEQF
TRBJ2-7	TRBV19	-	ASSIARAHEQY
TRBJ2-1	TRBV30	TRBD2	AWRPQWGRDNEQF
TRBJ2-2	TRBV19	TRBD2	ASSGTSGKANTGELF
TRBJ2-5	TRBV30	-	AWSVQGETQY
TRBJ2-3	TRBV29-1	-	SVVQQHTQY
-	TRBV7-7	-	ASSLQPGSSEQY
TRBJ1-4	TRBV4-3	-	ASSSGRPNEKLF
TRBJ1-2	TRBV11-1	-	ASSPGRAAANYGYT
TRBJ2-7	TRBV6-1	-	ASSPLRGEMEQY
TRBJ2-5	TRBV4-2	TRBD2	ASSHRTSRFEETQY
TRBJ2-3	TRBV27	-	ASSLGRAADTQY
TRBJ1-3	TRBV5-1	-	ASSLDRTAGNTIY